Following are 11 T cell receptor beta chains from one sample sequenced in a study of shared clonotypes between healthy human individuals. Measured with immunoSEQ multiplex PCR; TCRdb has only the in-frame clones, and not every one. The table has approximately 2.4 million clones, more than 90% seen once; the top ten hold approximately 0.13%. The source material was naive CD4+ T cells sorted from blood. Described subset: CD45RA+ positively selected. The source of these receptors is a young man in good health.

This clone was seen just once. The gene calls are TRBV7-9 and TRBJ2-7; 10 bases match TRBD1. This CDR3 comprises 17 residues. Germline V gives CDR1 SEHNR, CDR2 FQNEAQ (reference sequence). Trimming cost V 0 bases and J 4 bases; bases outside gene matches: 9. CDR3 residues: CASSLAPGQGNDYEQYF. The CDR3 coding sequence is TGTGCCAGCAGCTTAGCCCCGGGACAGGGGAATGATTACGAGCAGTACTTC.

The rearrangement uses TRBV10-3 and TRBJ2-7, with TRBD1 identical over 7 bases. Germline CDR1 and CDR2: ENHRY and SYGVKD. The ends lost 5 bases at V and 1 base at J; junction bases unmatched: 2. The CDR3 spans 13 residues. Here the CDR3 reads CAISRGQSYEQYF. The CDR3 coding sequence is TGTGCCATCAGTAGGGGACAGTCCTACGAGCAGTACTTC.

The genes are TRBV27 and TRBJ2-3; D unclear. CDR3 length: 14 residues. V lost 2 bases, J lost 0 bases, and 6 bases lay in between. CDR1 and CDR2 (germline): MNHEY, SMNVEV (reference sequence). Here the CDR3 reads CASSLTYSTDTQYF. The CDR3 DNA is TGTGCCAGCAGTTTAACGTATAGCACAGATACGCAGTATTTT.

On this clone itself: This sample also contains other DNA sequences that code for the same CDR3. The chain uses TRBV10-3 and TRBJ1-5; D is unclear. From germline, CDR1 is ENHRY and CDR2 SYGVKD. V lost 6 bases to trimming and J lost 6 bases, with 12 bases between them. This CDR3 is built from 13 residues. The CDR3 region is CAISEDRVQPQHF. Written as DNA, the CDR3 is TGTGCCATCAGCGAGGACCGGGTTCAGCCCCAGCATTTT.

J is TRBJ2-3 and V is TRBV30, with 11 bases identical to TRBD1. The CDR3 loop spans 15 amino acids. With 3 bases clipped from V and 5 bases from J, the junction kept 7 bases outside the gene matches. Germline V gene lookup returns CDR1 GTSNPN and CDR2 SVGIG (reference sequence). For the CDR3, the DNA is TGTGCCTGGAGCCCTGGACAGGGGGCAAGAGATACGCAGTATTTT. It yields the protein CAWSPGQGARDTQYF.

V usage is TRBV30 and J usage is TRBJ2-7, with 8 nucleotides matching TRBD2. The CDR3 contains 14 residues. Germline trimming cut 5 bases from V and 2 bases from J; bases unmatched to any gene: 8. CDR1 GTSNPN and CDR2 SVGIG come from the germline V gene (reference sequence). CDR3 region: CAWSGGGLAYEQYF. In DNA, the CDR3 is TGTGCCTGGTCCGGGGGGGGGTTAGCCTACGAGCAGTACTTC. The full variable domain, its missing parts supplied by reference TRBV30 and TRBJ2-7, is SQTIHQWPATLVQPVGSPLSLECTVEGTSNPNLYWYRQAAGRGLQLLFYSVGIGQISSEVPQNLSASRPQDRQFILSSKKLLLSDSGFYLCAWSGGGLAYEQYFGPGTRLTVT.

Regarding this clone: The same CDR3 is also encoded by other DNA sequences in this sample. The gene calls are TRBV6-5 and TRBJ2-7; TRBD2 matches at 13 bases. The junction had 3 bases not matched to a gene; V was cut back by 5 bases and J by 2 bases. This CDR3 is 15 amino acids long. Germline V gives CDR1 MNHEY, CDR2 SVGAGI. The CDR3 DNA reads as TGTGCCAGCAGTCAGGGACTAGCGGGGCCCTACGAGCAGTACTTC. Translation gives CASSQGLAGPYEQYF.

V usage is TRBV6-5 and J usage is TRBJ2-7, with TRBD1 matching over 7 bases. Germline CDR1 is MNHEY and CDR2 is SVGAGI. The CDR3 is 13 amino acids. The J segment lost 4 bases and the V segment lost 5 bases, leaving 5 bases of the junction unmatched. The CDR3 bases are TGTGCCAGCAGTCCCCCGGGACAGTACGAGCAGTACTTC. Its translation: CASSPPGQYEQYF.

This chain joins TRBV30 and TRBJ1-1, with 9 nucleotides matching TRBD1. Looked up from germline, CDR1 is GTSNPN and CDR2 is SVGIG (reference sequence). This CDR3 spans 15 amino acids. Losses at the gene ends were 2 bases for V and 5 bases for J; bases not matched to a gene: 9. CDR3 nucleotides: TGTGCCTGGAGTATAACAGGGGGCGCGGAGACTGAAGCTTTCTTT. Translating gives CAWSITGGAETEAFF.

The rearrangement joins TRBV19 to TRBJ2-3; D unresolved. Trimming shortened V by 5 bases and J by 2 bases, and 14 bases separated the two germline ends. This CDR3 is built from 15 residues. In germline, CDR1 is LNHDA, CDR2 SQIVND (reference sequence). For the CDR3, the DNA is TGTGCCAGTAGTTTCGGCGCAGCACCCACAGATACGCAGTATTTT. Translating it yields CASSFGAAPTDTQYF.

This chain's CDR3 is CAISESPSLGTDTQYF. CDR3 sequence (DNA): TGTGCCATCAGTGAGTCGCCTAGCTTAGGCACAGATACGCAGTATTTT. This sequence joins TRBV10-3 and TRBJ2-3, with D perhaps TRBD2 (5 bases). The CDR3 spans 16 residues. Trimming shortened V by 0 bases and J by 1 base, and 11 bases separated the two germline ends. Looked up from germline, CDR1 is ENHRY and CDR2 is SYGVKD.